This T cell receptor (beta chain) derives from a study of cytomegalovirus exposure and HLA in healthy donors. The PCR was carried out with 60 Vbeta primers and 13 Jbeta primers. Authors' data handling: Later analysis identified approximately 88 million unique TCR beta chains, approximately 11 million shared. Method: immunoSEQ multiplex PCR; TCRdb's copy keeps in-frame clones and lacks some. Clone size and V and J calls were adopted from that table, with D and trimming inferred from the DNA. The data hold about 170,000 clones, with around 73% observed a single time. Germline V CDR1 and CDR2: SGHRS, YFSETQ. The length of the CDR3 is 14 residues. Trimming removed 4 bases from V and 0 bases from J, with 8 bases in between.

V is TRBV5-1 and J is TRBJ1-5; TRBD1 might be the D (6 bases). Material for sequencing was PBMCs. The sequence was obtained from a woman in her late teens or twenties in good health and CMV-seropositive. CDR3 loop: CASSVDSSNQPQHF. The DNA of the CDR3 is TGCGCCAGCAGCGTGGACAGTAGCAATCAGCCCCAGCATTTT.